A selection of T cell receptor beta chains follows, all from one sample in a study of OX40 agonist ivuxolimab in advanced cancers. The protocol was immunoSEQ multiplex PCR, while the TCRdb copy is restricted to in-frame clones and leaves out a portion. This sample yields about 59,000 clones, of which over 80% are seen a single time; 0.37% belongs to the top ten. The sequences come from CD4+ or CD8+ T cells sorted from blood, collected in a trial of the OX40 agonist ivuxolimab. These receptors were obtained from an adult with an advanced solid tumor such as melanoma, head and neck, liver or kidney cancer. Each CDR3 is given with its conserved first and last residue. Each record gives: clone size, CDR3 length, V gene, D gene, J gene, CDR3 DNA, CDR3 protein. The D gene is left open where the match is weak. Clone size is not always given. Where it is, it says once, few, many or a class for expanded clones.

few	15	TRBV7-9	TRBD1	TRBJ1-2	TGTGCCAGCAGCTTATTTCGACAGGGAGACGATGGCTACACCTTC	CASSLFRQGDDGYTF
few	16	TRBV6-6	TRBD2	TRBJ2-3	TGTGCCAGCAATAGACTAGCGGGGGGGGTCTCAGATACGCAGTATTTT	CASNRLAGGVSDTQYF
-	15	TRBV18	TRBD2	TRBJ2-7	TGTGCCAGCTCCCAAGGGCTAGCGGGAGGCGACGAGCAGTACTTC	CASSQGLAGGDEQYF
-	18	TRBV11-2	-	TRBJ1-2	TGTGCCAGCAGCTCCCAGAGGGGGGCGCTGCTCGGAAACTATGGCTACACCTTC	CASSSQRGALLGNYGYTF
-	15	TRBV6-1	TRBD1	TRBJ1-1	TGTGCCAGCAGTGAACCGGGACAGGGGAACACTGAAGCTTTCTTT	CASSEPGQGNTEAFF
few	16	TRBV28	-	TRBJ2-3	TGTGCCAGCAGTTTCGTGGCGACCCAGGTCGCAGATACGCAGTATTTT	CASSFVATQVADTQYF
-	18	TRBV9	-	TRBJ2-1	TGTGCCAGCAGCGTAGATCCGGACGGGGGGACAGTCTACAATGAGCAGTTCTTC	CASSVDPDGGTVYNEQFF
-	15	TRBV9	-	TRBJ2-7	TGTGCCAGCAGCGTAGATGGACTGATGACCTACGAGCAGTACTTC	CASSVDGLMTYEQYF
-	11	TRBV20-1	TRBD1	TRBJ1-2	TGCAGTGGGGTATCGGACAGGAGCTACACCTTC	CSGVSDRSYTF
-	12	TRBV19	-	TRBJ1-2	TGTGCCAGTAGCAGGGACGTCTATGGCTACACCTTC	CASSRDVYGYTF
once	17	TRBV19	-	TRBJ1-5	TGTGCCAGTAGTCTCCACCCGAACGCCCGGGTGGGGCAGCCCCAGCATTTT	CASSLHPNARVGQPQHF
-	12	TRBV6-1	-	TRBJ1-1	TGTGCCAGCAGGTTTGTCTTCACTGAAGCTTTCTTT	CASRFVFTEAFF
-	15	TRBV14	-	TRBJ1-1	TGTGCCAGCAGCCCCTTAGGACAGAAGAGGACTGAAGCTTTCTTT	CASSPLGQKRTEAFF
few	13	TRBV6-1	-	TRBJ1-1	TGTGCCAGCAGTGAATCAGTGAACACTGAAGCTTTCTTT	CASSESVNTEAFF
-	12	TRBV7-9	-	TRBJ1-4	TGTGCCAGCAGCTTAGGGGTAGAAAAACTGTTTTTT	CASSLGVEKLFF